This T cell receptor (beta chain) was sequenced during a study of OX40 agonist ivuxolimab in advanced cancers. Across the study: People in dose escalation had one of these cancers: hepatocellular carcinoma, melanoma, renal cell or head and neck cancer. Those enrolled were roughly 85% male, with a mean age of approximately 60 years and ages from roughly 20 to 90. Study-wide results and limits: Mean expanded clone counts were higher in CD8+ than CD4+ T cells.

Method: immunoSEQ multiplex PCR; TCRdb's copy keeps in-frame clones and lacks some. This sample has roughly 71,000 clones, with around 84% found just once. At cycle 4 day 1, cycle 7 day 1, and baseline, blood was sampled. This CDR3 region has 15 residues. V was clipped by 6 bases and J by 0 bases, with 11 bases between them. Germline V lookup: CDR1 MNHEY, CDR2 SVGAGI. To note about this clone: Its specificity is not known.

This sequence originates from an adult with an advanced solid tumor such as melanoma, head and neck, liver or kidney cancer. The V call is TRBV6-5, the J call TRBJ1-4; D gene unclear. Sample: CD4+ or CD8+ T cells sorted from blood, taken in a trial of the OX40 agonist ivuxolimab. The CDR3 DNA follows: TGTGCCAGCAGCCCCGGGCAAGCAACTAATGAAAAACTGTTTTTT. Translated, it gives CASSPGQATNEKLFF.